The rows below give T cell receptor beta chains drawn from one sample of a study of shared clonotypes between healthy human individuals. Using immunoSEQ multiplex PCR, the repertoire was profiled, and TCRdb retains in-frame clones only, with some absent. The sample includes under 600,000 clones, around 78% of them seen just once. The sample consisted of PBMCs. These receptors all stem from a woman aged 40 to 50 in good health. Some clones in this sample may be carry-over from other donors' samples. Both conserved end residues are part of each CDR3. D genes are given only for firm matches. For some rows the clone size is stated as once, few or many, or as a class when expanded; others skip it.

V gene	clone size	D gene	J gene	CDR3 protein	CDR3 DNA
TRBV18	.	.	TRBJ2-1	CASRASSYNEQFF	TGTGCCAGCCGAGCGAGCTCCTACAATGAGCAGTTCTTC
TRBV10-3	.	TRBD1	TRBJ1-1	CAISHHRTGLSTEAFF	TGTGCCATCAGTCACCACCGGACAGGGTTAAGCACTGAAGCTTTCTTT
TRBV4-1	.	TRBD2	TRBJ2-1	CASRLNPGLAGNEQFF	TGCGCCAGCAGACTAAACCCGGGACTAGCGGGCAATGAGCAGTTCTTC
TRBV11-2	.	TRBD2	TRBJ2-1	CASSHGLAYNEQFF	TGTGCCAGCAGCCACGGACTAGCCTACAATGAGCAGTTCTTC
TRBV30	.	.	TRBJ1-2	CAWMQGNYGYTF	TGTGCCTGGATGCAGGGGAACTATGGCTACACCTTC
TRBV21-1	.	.	TRBJ1-5	CASSKGEAAGGSNQPQHF	TGTGCCAGCAGCAAAGGGGAGGCAGCCGGCGGGAGCAATCAGCCCCAGCATTTT
TRBV2	.	.	TRBJ2-5	CASSTDLGETQYF	TGTGCCAGCAGTACGGATTTGGGTGAGACCCAGTACTTC
TRBV7-2	.	.	TRBJ2-5	CASSLTRGGGETQYF	TGTGCCAGCAGCTTAACTAGAGGTGGTGGAGAGACCCAGTACTTC
TRBV6-1	.	.	TRBJ1-4	CASSEVQGILFF	TGTGCCAGCAGTGAGGTCCAGGGGATACTGTTTTTT
TRBV7-2	few	TRBD1	TRBJ2-1	CASSLATTGEVDEQFF	TGTGCCAGCAGCTTAGCGACGACAGGGGAGGTCGATGAGCAGTTCTTC
TRBV6-1	.	TRBD1	TRBJ1-5	CASRGQPDSNQPQHF	TGTGCCAGCAGGGGACAGCCCGATAGCAATCAGCCCCAGCATTTT
TRBV2	.	TRBD1	TRBJ1-3	CASTWDSPRSGNTIYF	TGTGCCAGCACCTGGGACAGCCCCCGCTCTGGAAACACCATATATTTT
TRBV18	once	TRBD1	TRBJ2-2	CASSPLRDSYTGELFF	TGTGCCAGCTCACCGCTCCGGGACAGTTACACCGGGGAGCTGTTTTTT
TRBV28	once	.	TRBJ2-1	CASSTSGGLNNEQFF	TGTGCCAGCAGTACCTCAGGGGGGCTTAACAATGAGCAGTTCTTC
TRBV9	few	TRBD2	TRBJ2-1	CASSVGLAGDQFF	TGTGCCAGCAGCGTAGGCTTAGCGGGTGACCAGTTCTTC
TRBV6-5	.	TRBD2	TRBJ2-7	CASSYSIRLAGPEQYF	TGTGCCAGCAGTTACTCGATTAGACTAGCGGGACCCGAGCAGTACTTC
TRBV6-5	.	.	TRBJ2-7	CASSQDDGYSYEQYF	TGTGCCAGCAGTCAAGACGACGGTTACTCCTACGAGCAGTACTTC
TRBV5-1	.	.	TRBJ1-2	CASSWLTDVNYGYTF	TGCGCCAGCAGCTGGTTGACGGACGTTAACTATGGCTACACCTTC
TRBV29-1	.	.	TRBJ2-3	CSVGGADTQYF	TGCAGCGTTGGGGGGGCAGATACGCAGTATTTT
TRBV18	few	TRBD1	TRBJ1-2	CASSPGQSGEGYTF	TGTGCCAGCTCACCGGGACAGTCCGGAGAAGGCTACACCTTC
TRBV27	.	TRBD1	TRBJ2-3	CASISTGGTDTQYF	TGTGCCAGCATCTCGACAGGGGGAACAGATACGCAGTATTTT
TRBV7-9	few	TRBD2	TRBJ2-1	CASSLSAGGDEQFF	TGTGCCAGCAGCTTGTCAGCGGGGGGGGATGAGCAGTTCTTC
TRBV19	few	.	TRBJ2-1	CASSETGLPRVEQFF	TGTGCCAGTAGTGAGACGGGACTCCCGAGGGTTGAGCAGTTCTTC
TRBV2	few	.	TRBJ2-1	CASSPVISYNEQFF	TGTGCCAGCAGCCCGGTGATCTCCTACAATGAGCAGTTCTTC
TRBV7-6	once	TRBD2	TRBJ2-7	CASSLASASGYYEQYF	TGTGCCAGCAGCTTAGCTAGTGCTAGCGGTTATTACGAGCAGTACTTC
TRBV7-3	.	.	TRBJ1-1	CASSSTVYTEAFF	TGTGCCAGCAGCTCGACCGTATACACTGAAGCTTTCTTT
TRBV6-1	.	.	TRBJ2-1	CASAVTSPYNEQFF	TGTGCCAGCGCCGTTACTAGCCCGTACAATGAGCAGTTCTTC
TRBV15	.	.	TRBJ2-1	CATYARNEQFF	TGTGCCACCTATGCGCGAAATGAGCAGTTCTTC
TRBV2	.	.	TRBJ2-7	CASTQLGYYEQYF	TGTGCCAGCACCCAATTGGGCTACTACGAGCAGTACTTC
TRBV5-4	.	.	TRBJ1-3	CASSSDSSGNTIYF	TGTGCCAGCAGCTCTGACAGCTCTGGAAACACCATATATTTT
TRBV7-9	.	TRBD1	TRBJ2-3	CASSLVQGEADTQYF	TGTGCCAGCAGCTTAGTACAGGGGGAGGCAGATACGCAGTATTTT